The present TCR beta chain was sequenced within a study of blood T cell repertoires in COVID-19. There are a few counts of this clone. Its ends do not fully match the called genes, so a read error is possible. Germline CDR1 reads LNHNV; CDR2 reads YYDKDF (reference sequence). The CDR3 is 15 residues long. Measured with immunoSEQ multiplex PCR; TCRdb has only the in-frame clones, and not every one. The sample has 150,000 to 200,000 clones, 85% seen once. Sequencing input: peripheral blood. The chain couples TRBV15 to TRBJ1-5; 8 bases map to TRBD1. This TCR came from a man aged 60 to 69 with COVID-19, enrolled during active disease. In nucleotides, the CDR3 is TGTGCCACCAGCCCTCGGACAGGGAGCAGTCAGCCCCAGCATTTT. Translating gives CATSPRTGSSQPQHF.